This T cell receptor (beta chain) was retrieved from a study of shared clonotypes between healthy human individuals (dated by TCRdb to 2018 to 2020). For context, the study as a whole: Three men and two women, aged 18 to 49 years, made up the cohort. Libraries were prepared and TCR repertoires were sequenced by different laboratories using diverse techniques, in order to increase sequencing depth and limit assay-specific biases. Between about 0.8 and 8.9 billion PBMCs per donor were obtained by leukapheresis. Blood TCR repertoires of 5 or 6 healthy adults were deeply sequenced to estimate repertoire size and the extent of clonotype sharing between individuals. Per donor, three plates each were used for CD4 naive and CD4 memory, two for CD8 naive, and one for CD8 memory. Points the paper makes about the study in general: The genetic and exposure-history diversity represented was limited by the small number of donors. Estimated clonotype richness was generally larger for naive than for memory subsets. Incomplete sequencing was indicated by rarefaction of sorted-subset datasets, despite the large sequencing depth. Based on pairwise subsampling, the degree of clonotype sharing among donors was expected to be affected by sequencing depth. Higher generation probabilities were observed for clonotypes shared by all four sorted-subset donors than for non-shared clonotypes. When several donors were compared, the shared fraction of clonotypes was around 4.6% for naive CD4, 3.5% for naive CD8, more than 2% for memory CD4, and 0.4% for memory CD8. Sampling was limited to blood, and TCR repertoires in tissue likely differ from TCR repertoires in blood.

The donors were healthy, HIV-negative adults with no recently reported acute infections or vaccinations. All donors were Caucasian adults living in Nashville, Tennessee, USA. CD4+ T cells were enriched by magnetic negative selection; naive cells were then positively selected on CD45RA, and the negative fraction formed the memory subset. Blood was obtained by leukapheresis, after which PBMCs were separated by Ficoll-Histopaque density gradient centrifugation and cryopreserved in liquid nitrogen vapor phase. Analytical flow cytometry was used to check the purity and quantity of every magnetically sorted T cell population. Genomic DNA was isolated from each sorted fraction and quantified by UV absorbance on a Nanodrop 2000c. Trimming costs V 0 bases and J 1 base, and their ends lie 9 bases apart. From a lookup of the germline V gene, CDR1 and CDR2 are SGHVS and FQNEAQ. From its cysteine to its phenylalanine, the CDR3 spans 16 amino acids. The DNA shown is the 48-base CDR3, in frame from base 1.

A remark on this clone: Its antigen is not yet known. Per-base qualities were not stored, and no clone one base away is much larger.

Using the deep immunoSEQ assay, multiplex PCR amplified TCR CDR3 regions from genomic DNA. Extracted genomic DNA from each cell subset was spread evenly across all wells of several immunoSEQ 96-well plates, with each plate serving as a replicate. For sorted subsets, approximately 200 ng of genomic DNA, equivalent to roughly 33,000 T cell genomes, went into each replicate PCR. Purified libraries were quantified with a Qubit 3.0 fluorometer, sized on a Bioanalyzer 2100, and re-quantified with the KAPA Library Quantification kit. Each immunoSEQ 96-well plate was sequenced on its own single-read 150-cycle Illumina NextSeq 550 flow cell. The original methods were these. Because the immunoSEQ output held only junctional sequences and lacked quality scores, the filtering could not match the filtering applied to full-length reads. Sequences were annotated with PyIR, a Python wrapper for IgBLAST v1.9, and V/J genes and CDR3 were assigned using IMGT germline references. Reads were filtered out if the reads had weak V/J assignments (E-value above 1e-6), no CDR3, stop codons, out-of-frame junctions, or ambiguous translated residues. V3J clonotypes were defined by identical inferred V gene, J gene, and CDR3 amino acid sequence. The percentage overlap between two repertoires was calculated by dividing the number of shared unique clonotypes by the size of the smaller repertoire. Repertoire richness was assessed with RTK rarefaction, the Chao1 estimator, and Recon v2.1 estimates of unobserved clonotypes. Generation probabilities were computed with OLGA for all TCRbeta clonotypes obtained by the gDNA method from a few donors. Sourced from immuneACCESS, this table was stored by TCRdb with only in-frame sequences that have V and J called. A share of the clones is absent; for the studies checked, an unresolved V gene accounts for under half, and the remainder has no known explanation. V and J calls and clone size are as listed in that table; D and trimming were resolved from the DNA. The sample profile shows around 1.4 million clones; 98% to 99% of them were found once. Over 0.3% of the sample belongs to the ten largest clones.

The chain uses TRBV7-8 and TRBJ1-4; the D gene is unclear. This receptor was taken from a man aged 30 to 39 in good health. Sequencing input: naive CD4+ T cells sorted from blood. The cell subset or site label, read with the paper, signifies: CD45RA+ positively selected. This receptor carries the CDR3 CASSLAALGTNEKLFF. The DNA sequence is as follows: TGTGCCAGCAGCTTAGCGGCCCTTGGAACTAATGAAAAACTGTTTTTT.